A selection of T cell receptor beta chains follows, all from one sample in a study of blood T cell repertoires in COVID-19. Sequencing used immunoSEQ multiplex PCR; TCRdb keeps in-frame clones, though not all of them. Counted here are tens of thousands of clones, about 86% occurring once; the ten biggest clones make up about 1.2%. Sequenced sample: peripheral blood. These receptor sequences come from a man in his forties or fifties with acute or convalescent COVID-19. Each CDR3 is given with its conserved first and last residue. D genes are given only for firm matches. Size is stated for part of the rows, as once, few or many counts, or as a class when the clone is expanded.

cdr3_aa: CASSPGQGASTNEKLFF
cdr3_nt: TGCGCCAGCAGCCCTGGACAGGGGGCTTCAACTAATGAAAAACTGTTTTTT
j_call: TRBJ1-4
v_call: TRBV5-1
cdr3_length: 17
d_call: TRBD1
clone_size: -

cdr3_aa: CASSLREAAFF
cdr3_nt: TGTGCCAGCAGCCTTAGAGAGGCAGCTTTCTTT
j_call: TRBJ1-1
v_call: TRBV4-2
cdr3_length: 11
d_call: -
clone_size: -

cdr3_aa: CASSKGSRDRGLGEQYF
cdr3_nt: TGTGCCAGCAGCAAAGGGTCAAGGGACAGGGGGCTCGGGGAGCAGTACTTC
j_call: TRBJ2-7
v_call: TRBV21-1
cdr3_length: 17
d_call: -
clone_size: -

cdr3_aa: CASSRATAVNEKLFF
cdr3_nt: TGTGCCAGTAGTCGAGCGACGGCGGTTAATGAAAAACTGTTTTTT
j_call: TRBJ1-4
v_call: TRBV19
cdr3_length: 15
d_call: -
clone_size: -

cdr3_aa: CASSLVSGGQETQYF
cdr3_nt: TGTGCCAGCAGCTTAGTGAGTGGGGGGCAAGAGACCCAGTACTTC
j_call: TRBJ2-5
v_call: TRBV7-9
cdr3_length: 15
d_call: -
clone_size: -

cdr3_aa: CAWGAKPGKAAFF
cdr3_nt: TGTGCCTGGGGGGCTAAACCCGGGAAGGCGGCTTTCTTT
j_call: TRBJ1-1
v_call: TRBV30
cdr3_length: 13
d_call: -
clone_size: once

cdr3_aa: CASSTRESLETQYF
cdr3_nt: TGTGCCAGCAGCACCCGGGAGTCCCTGGAGACCCAGTACTTC
j_call: TRBJ2-5
v_call: TRBV13
cdr3_length: 14
d_call: -
clone_size: -

cdr3_aa: CASSVDRANYGYTF
cdr3_nt: TGTGCCAGCTCAGTGGACAGGGCTAACTATGGCTACACCTTC
j_call: TRBJ1-2
v_call: TRBV18
cdr3_length: 14
d_call: TRBD1
clone_size: -

cdr3_aa: CATSDGAGDEAFF
cdr3_nt: TGTGCCACCAGTGATGGGGCAGGCGATGAAGCTTTCTTT
j_call: TRBJ1-1
v_call: TRBV24-1
cdr3_length: 13
d_call: -
clone_size: -

cdr3_aa: CASPGKGTSGEKKTQYF
cdr3_nt: TGTGCCAGCCCAGGGAAGGGGACTAGCGGGGAGAAAAAGACCCAGTACTTC
j_call: TRBJ2-5
v_call: TRBV7-2
cdr3_length: 17
d_call: TRBD2
clone_size: once

cdr3_aa: CASSEWGSGTEAFF
cdr3_nt: TGTGCCAGCAGTGAATGGGGTAGCGGCACTGAAGCTTTCTTT
j_call: TRBJ1-1
v_call: TRBV6-1
cdr3_length: 14
d_call: -
clone_size: -

cdr3_aa: CASNYGSGFSYEQYF
cdr3_nt: TGTGCCAGCAACTACGGCTCAGGGTTTTCCTACGAGCAGTACTTC
j_call: TRBJ2-7
v_call: TRBV6-1
cdr3_length: 15
d_call: -
clone_size: few

cdr3_aa: CASSLEGAYGYTF
cdr3_nt: TGTGCCAGCAGTTTAGAGGGGGCCTATGGCTACACCTTC
j_call: TRBJ1-2
v_call: TRBV12-3/TRBV12-4
cdr3_length: 13
d_call: TRBD1
clone_size: -

cdr3_aa: CAWRDRGHEQYF
cdr3_nt: TGTGCCTGGAGGGACAGGGGTCACGAGCAGTACTTC
j_call: TRBJ2-7
v_call: TRBV30
cdr3_length: 12
d_call: TRBD1
clone_size: -

cdr3_aa: CAWSLIVRDSYGYTF
cdr3_nt: TGTGCCTGGAGTTTAATAGTCCGGGACAGCTATGGCTACACCTTC
j_call: TRBJ1-2
v_call: TRBV30
cdr3_length: 15
d_call: TRBD1
clone_size: -

cdr3_aa: CASSSRTGDYTEAFF
cdr3_nt: TGTGCCAGCAGCTCTAGGACAGGTGACTACACTGAAGCTTTCTTT
j_call: TRBJ1-1
v_call: TRBV7-3
cdr3_length: 15
d_call: TRBD1
clone_size: -

cdr3_aa: CASSSTWGGGKETQYF
cdr3_nt: TGTGCCAGCAGCTCGACCTGGGGCGGGGGTAAAGAGACCCAGTACTTC
j_call: TRBJ2-5
v_call: TRBV11-2
cdr3_length: 16
d_call: TRBD2
clone_size: -

cdr3_aa: CASSLDRGGPSDTQYF
cdr3_nt: TGTGCCAGCAGCTTAGACCGGGGGGGCCCGTCAGATACGCAGTATTTT
j_call: TRBJ2-3
v_call: TRBV11-2
cdr3_length: 16
d_call: TRBD2
clone_size: -

cdr3_aa: CSVEGGFKDTEAFF
cdr3_nt: TGCAGCGTTGAGGGGGGATTTAAGGACACTGAAGCTTTCTTT
j_call: TRBJ1-1
v_call: TRBV29-1
cdr3_length: 14
d_call: -
clone_size: once

cdr3_aa: CASRPTTSGGGNNEQFF
cdr3_nt: TGCGCCAGCAGGCCCACGACTAGCGGGGGGGGGAACAATGAGCAGTTCTTC
j_call: TRBJ2-1
v_call: TRBV5-1
cdr3_length: 17
d_call: TRBD2
clone_size: -

cdr3_aa: CASSQTSGGTLVYEQYF
cdr3_nt: TGTGCCAGCAGCCAGACTAGCGGGGGGACATTGGTCTACGAGCAGTACTTC
j_call: TRBJ2-7
v_call: TRBV5-8
cdr3_length: 17
d_call: TRBD2
clone_size: -

cdr3_aa: CASSLTGTGKAFF
cdr3_nt: TGTGCCAGCAGCTTGACCGGGACAGGGAAAGCTTTCTTT
j_call: TRBJ1-1
v_call: TRBV11-3
cdr3_length: 13
d_call: TRBD1
clone_size: -